Following are 8 T cell receptor beta chains from one sample sequenced in a study of blood T cell repertoires in COVID-19. Sequencing was performed with immunoSEQ multiplex PCR; in TCRdb, only in-frame clones are kept and a portion is missing. The sample includes about 31,000 clones, over 80% of them seen just once. Material for sequencing was peripheral blood. The receptors come from a human donor in a cohort sampled during active COVID-19.

J is TRBJ1-3 and V is TRBV5-8; D gene unclear. Between the trimmed V and J ends, which lost 2 bases and 0 bases, there was a span of 9 bases. The CDR3 length is 15 residues. CDR1 is SGHTS and CDR2 is YDEGEE in the germline V gene. The CDR3 loop is CASSLWAISGNTIYF. For the CDR3, the DNA is TGTGCCAGCAGCTTATGGGCAATCTCTGGAAACACCATATATTTT. Supplemented by reference TRBV5-8 and TRBJ1-3, the full variable domain reads EAGVTQSPTHLIKTRGQQATLRCSPISGHTSVYWYQQALGLGLQFLLWYDEGEERNRGNFPPRFSGRQFPNYSSELNVNALELEDSALYLCASSLWAISGNTIYFGEGSWLTVV.

The chain carries TRBV7-9 and TRBJ2-2; a possible D gene is TRBD1 (8 bases). The ends were cut back, 3 bases at V and 3 bases at J, with 14 bases in the middle. CDR3 length: 16 amino acids. Germline V gene lookup returns CDR1 SEHNR and CDR2 FQNEAQ (reference sequence). CDR3 sequence: CASSFRQGRDTGELFF. For the CDR3, the DNA is TGTGCCAGCAGCTTTCGACAGGGGAGGGACACCGGGGAGCTGTTTTTT.

The rearrangement joins TRBV19 to TRBJ1-5; D may be TRBD1 (5 bases). Germline CDR1 is LNHDA and CDR2 is SQIVND (reference sequence). The CDR3 consists of 14 residues. V lost 8 bases and J 0 bases, leaving 11 bases between the germline ends. As DNA, the CDR3 is TGTGCCAGTGCAACAGGTTATAGCAATCAGCCCCAGCATTTT. The encoded protein is CASATGYSNQPQHF.

This clone was counted between two and nine times. The chain uses TRBV6-5 and TRBJ1-6; 9 positions match TRBD1. The CDR3 totals 15 residues. Germline V CDR1 and CDR2: MNHEY, SVGAGI. With 7 bases clipped from V and 7 bases from J, the junction kept 8 bases outside the gene matches. The CDR3 protein is CASTQVQGANSPLHF. CDR3 nucleotide sequence: TGTGCCAGCACCCAGGTACAGGGGGCGAATTCACCCCTCCACTTT.

The CDR3 here is CASSEQGGNQPQHF. In DNA, the CDR3 is TGCGCCAGCAGTGAACAGGGTGGCAATCAGCCCCAGCATTTT. The chain is built from TRBV10-2 and TRBJ1-5, with a possible D match to TRBD1 (6 bases). V shed 3 bases and J shed 2 bases, with 8 bases lying between them. CDR3 size: 14 residues. Looked up from germline, CDR1 is WSHSY and CDR2 is SAAADI.

CDR3 region: CASSEAGRGNYGYTF. Here the CDR3 DNA reads TGTGCCAGCAGTGAAGCGGGGAGGGGTAACTATGGCTACACCTTC. The chain has TRBV6-1 and TRBJ1-2, with a possible D match to TRBD1 (5 bases). Germline CDR1 reads MNHNS; CDR2 reads SASEGT. The CDR3 length is 15 residues. V lost 0 bases and J lost 1, with 9 bases in between.

The chain links TRBV27 to TRBJ2-3; 7 bases are shared with TRBD1. The V gene's germline CDR1 is MNHEY and CDR2 SMNVEV (reference sequence). This CDR3 comprises 14 residues. After removal of 6 bases from V and 3 bases from J, the junction contained 6 bases not matched to a gene. In DNA form, the CDR3 reads TGTGCCAGCAGGATCGACAGGGCGACAGATACGCAGTATTTT. Residues: CASRIDRATDTQYF.

The chain joins TRBV6-5 to TRBJ1-1, with unresolved D. The CDR3 extends over 14 amino acids. Per germline, CDR1 MNHEY and CDR2 SVGAGI. Trimming shortened V by 0 bases and J by 6 bases, and 11 bases separated the two germline ends. The CDR3 DNA is TGTGCCAGCAGTTACTCGGCGCGGGTGGCTGAAGCTTTCTTT. The encoded protein is CASSYSARVAEAFF.